One T cell receptor beta chain is described in this entry. This CDR3 comprises 16 residues. The germline V gene encodes CDR1 MDHEN and CDR2 SYDVKM. Trimming at V came to 5 bases and at J to 0 bases, leaving 2 bases not matched to a gene. Per the authors' pipeline: Estimation of nucleated cell counts relied on the amplification of reference gene primers. Assay used: immunoSEQ multiplex PCR; TCRdb lists only in-frame clones, some missing. That table supplies the V and J calls and clone size; D and trimming were determined from the DNA. The sample records 150,000 to 200,000 clones, more than 70% being singletons. This sample is drawn from a study of blood T cell repertoires in COVID-19. Background on the study: From the United States, Italy and Spain came samples of acute and convalescent COVID-19. The cDNA or gDNA used as material had been derived from T cells, B-cell-depleted T cells, or PBMCs.

The chain joins TRBV28 to TRBJ1-6, with 9 positions matching TRBD1. The sequence was collected from a human donor in a cohort sampled during active COVID-19. Sequenced sample: peripheral blood. CDR3 nucleotides: TGTGCCAGCAGTAAACAGGGGGCCTCCTATAATTCACCCCTCCACTTT. The encoded protein is CASSKQGASYNSPLHF.